This T cell receptor (beta chain) derives from a study of spatial heterogeneity in lung cancer. This CDR3 comprises 12 residues. The V segment lost 3 bases and the J segment 5 bases; nucleotides outside the gene matches: 2. Germline V gene sequence: CDR1 SQVTM, CDR2 ANQGSEA. This clonotype was observed at least ten times. The time point here: sample taken at primary tumor resection. Unsorted tumor, nontumor lung tissue or cryopreserved PBMC supplied the whole RNA. The study tagged each TCR cDNA molecule with a unique molecular identifier. TCRdb called the 5' RACE reads again in MiXCR, with one record for every CDR3 protein. The sample includes roughly 4,200 distinct CDR3 sequences, about 16% seen only once; the top ten take about three fifths.

The sequence was obtained from a male donor with early-stage non-small cell lung cancer. This specimen consisted of PBMCs, obtained at surgery. The rearrangement links TRBV29-1 to TRBJ2-5; 8 bases fit TRBD1. The CDR3 nucleotides read TGCAGCGTTGACAGGGGGCGGGAGACCCAGTACTTC. Its protein product is CSVDRGRETQYF.